This T cell receptor (beta chain) was sequenced for a study of blood T cell repertoires in COVID-19. About the study: Some COVID-19 samples were acute and others convalescent; all came from the United States, Italy and Spain. T cells, B-cell-depleted T cells, or PBMCs supplied cDNA or gDNA.

The authors' processing: Cell counts per sample came from amplifying reference gene primers. Profiled with immunoSEQ multiplex PCR; TCRdb holds only in-frame clones, not every one. Clone size and the V and J calls come from that table; the DNA yielded D and trimming. The sample lists more than 150,000 clones, over 70% occurring once. This clone has a handful of counts. The CDR3 sequence is 14 residues long. V was shortened by 2 bases and J by 2 bases, with 8 bases between the two germline ends. CDR1 is MNHEY and CDR2 is SMNVEV in the germline V gene (reference sequence). The TCR was taken from a man in his 60s with acute or convalescent COVID-19. The sequenced sample consisted of peripheral blood. The gene calls are TRBV27 and TRBJ2-3, with D tentatively TRBD1 (5 bases). The CDR3 coding sequence is TGTGCCAGCAGTTTAGACAGACCCACAGATACGCAGTATTTT. This encodes CASSLDRPTDTQYF.